Shown below are 9 T cell receptor beta chains from a single sample sequenced in a study of blood T cells in healthy people across ages. A second PCR, run for roughly 7 to 11 cycles, used a sample-barcoded 5' primer plus a J-beta primer mix. From the 5' RACE reads, TCRdb called clonotypes with MiXCR, one entry per CDR3 protein. The sample consists of more than 650,000 distinct CDR3 sequences, around 24% of them appearing once. The data were also submitted as part of a second study, on T cells of mothers and their children.

Sequenced input: blood. These receptors came from a boy aged 10-17 years in good health.

This sequence joins TRBV7-2 and TRBJ1-5; no firm D call. Germline V CDR1 and CDR2: SGHTA, FQGNSA. V lost 2 bases and J 2 bases, leaving 7 bases between the germline ends. This CDR3 is 14 amino acids long. The CDR3 DNA reads TGTGCCAGCAGCTTAATTACCGGCAATCAGCCCCAGCATTTT. It is translated as CASSLITGNQPQHF. Full variable domain (rest looked up from reference TRBV7-2 and TRBJ1-5): GAGVSQSPSNKVTEKGKDVELRCDPISGHTALYWYRQSLGQGLEFLIYFQGNSAPDKSGLPSDRFSAERTGGSVSTLTIQRTQQEDSAVYLCASSLITGNQPQHFGDGTRLSIL.

This clonotype has more than one count but fewer than ten. The chain is built from TRBV27 and TRBJ2-7; TRBD1 matches 9 bases. The CDR3 sequence is 17 residues long. Trimming removed 5 bases from V and 5 bases from J; junction bases left unmatched: 16. The germline V gene has CDR1 MNHEY and CDR2 SMNVEV (reference sequence). The CDR3 is CASSRHAPGQGADEQYF. The CDR3 DNA reads as TGTGCCAGCAGTCGACACGCACCGGGACAGGGCGCCGACGAGCAGTACTTC.

The table lists this clonotype with many counts. The V gene is TRBV28, the J gene TRBJ2-5, with D perhaps matching TRBD1 (5 bases). V lost 8 bases and J lost 2, with 12 bases in between. CDR1 MDHEN and CDR2 SYDVKM come from the germline V gene. The CDR3 sequence is 13 residues long. CDR3: CASAGLTQETQYF. CDR3 coding DNA: TGTGCCAGCGCAGGGCTCACGCAAGAGACCCAGTACTTC.

The CDR3 sequence: CSAGLAKNIQYF. Written as DNA, the CDR3 is TGCAGTGCCGGACTAGCCAAAAACATTCAGTACTTC. The chain recombines TRBV20-1 with TRBJ2-4; weak D call: TRBD2 (5 bases). Germline V gene data show CDR1 as DFQATT and CDR2 as SNEGSKA (reference sequence). The V end lost 6 bases, the J end lost 0 bases, and 6 bases lay between the germline ends. This CDR3 has 12 amino acids.

In its sample, this clonotype was seen a few times. The chain employs TRBV12-5 and TRBJ2-5; 8 positions agree with TRBD1. CDR1 and CDR2 (germline): LGHNT, FRNRAP. This CDR3 is 15 amino acids long. J gave up 7 bases and V 6 bases, and 13 bases lay outside the gene matches. DNA for the CDR3: TGTGCTAGTGGCAACGGACAGGGTGGATCGGGGACCCAGTACTTC. This codes for CASGNGQGGSGTQYF. The variable domain in full, with the rest retrieved from reference TRBV12-5 and TRBJ2-5, is DARVTQTPRHKVTEMGQEVTMRCQPILGHNTVFWYRQTMMQGLELLAYFRNRAPLDDSGMPKDRFSAEMPDATLATLKIQPSEPRDSAVYFCASGNGQGGSGTQYFGPGTRLLVL.

This clonotype was observed a single time. This CDR3 reads CSMEVRQSVGEQYF. The CDR3 nucleotides are TGCAGCATGGAGGTGAGACAGAGTGTGGGGGAGCAGTACTTC. The chain is built from TRBV29-1 and TRBJ2-7; D is perhaps TRBD1 or TRBD2 (5 bases each). V dropped 8 bases and J dropped 7 bases, with 24 bases sitting between them. The CDR3 covers 14 residues. Per the germline V gene, CDR1 is SQVTM and CDR2 is ANQGSEA.

This clonotype was counted a single time. J is TRBJ2-1 and V is TRBV2; D is undetermined. Germline V gene lookup returns CDR1 SNHLY and CDR2 FYNNEI. V lost 6 bases and J 5 bases, leaving 14 bases between the germline ends. The CDR3 runs 14 residues. This CDR3 is CASRESAYHNEQFF. CDR3 DNA: TGTGCCAGCAGAGAAAGCGCGTACCACAATGAGCAGTTCTTC. Drawing the rest from reference TRBV2 and TRBJ2-1, the complete variable domain is EPEVTQTPSHQVTQMGQEVILRCVPISNHLYFYWYRQILGQKVEFLVSFYNNEISEKSEIFDDQFSVERPDGSNFTLKIRSTKLEDSAMYFCASRESAYHNEQFFGPGTRLTVL.

The chain recombines TRBV28 with TRBJ2-3; D not certain. With 3 bases removed from V and 4 bases from J, the gap between germline ends came to 8 bases. The V gene's germline CDR1 is MDHEN and CDR2 SYDVKM. There are 13 residues in the CDR3. CDR3 bases: TGTGCCAGCAGTTTCGGTACGTCAGATACGCAGTATTTT. It is translated as CASSFGTSDTQYF. Supplemented by reference TRBV28 and TRBJ2-3, the full variable domain reads DVKVTQSSRYLVKRTGEKVFLECVQDMDHENMFWYRQDPGLGLRLIYFSYDVKMKEKGDIPEGYSVSREKKERFSLILESASTNQTSMYLCASSFGTSDTQYFGPGTRLTVL.

The chain employs TRBV30 and TRBJ1-2; 12 bases are shared with TRBD1. Losses at the gene ends were 3 bases for V and 6 bases for J; bases not matched to a gene: 8. This CDR3 has 15 amino acids. The germline V gene encodes CDR1 GTSNPN and CDR2 SVGIG (reference sequence). The CDR3 reads CAWRMYGTGGHGYTF. CDR3 nucleotides: TGTGCCTGGAGAATGTACGGGACAGGGGGCCATGGCTACACCTTC.